Below, 22 T cell receptor beta chains from the same sample are listed, as sequenced in a study of OX40 agonist ivuxolimab in advanced cancers. Generated by immunoSEQ multiplex PCR, the TCRdb table keeps only in-frame clones and is missing some. The sample contains around 70,000 clones, around four fifths of which appear only once. This specimen consisted of CD4+ or CD8+ T cells sorted from blood, obtained in a trial of the OX40 agonist ivuxolimab. All receptors come from an adult with an advanced solid tumor such as melanoma, head and neck, liver or kidney cancer.

The V call is TRBV28, the J call TRBJ2-1; the match to TRBD2 covers 8 bases. In germline, CDR1 is MDHEN, CDR2 SYDVKM. The junction had 15 bases not matched to a gene; V was cut back by 6 bases and J by 5 bases. This CDR3 is built from 17 residues. The CDR3 region is CASRSSGGQGPHNEQFF. For the CDR3, the DNA is TGTGCCAGCAGGTCCAGCGGGGGACAAGGGCCCCACAATGAGCAGTTCTTC.

DNA of the CDR3: TGTGCCAGCAGCTTAGGGTCAGGGGATGAGCAGTACGTC. Translation: CASSLGSGDEQYV. The chain recombines TRBV7-2 with TRBJ2-7, with a possible D match to TRBD1 (6 bases). The CDR3 extends over 13 amino acids. V was clipped by 1 base and J by 7 bases, with 11 bases between them. Per germline, CDR1 SGHTA and CDR2 FQGNSA.

J is TRBJ2-5 and V is TRBV27; 13 nucleotides line up with TRBD2. This CDR3 contains 15 residues. The trim removed 6 bases at V and 3 bases at J, leaving 4 bases unmatched. CDR1 and CDR2 from the germline V gene are MNHEY and SMNVEV (reference sequence). CDR3 region: CASSFGTSGEETQYF. As DNA, the CDR3 is TGTGCCAGCAGCTTCGGGACTAGCGGGGAAGAGACCCAGTACTTC.

The chain uses TRBV19 and TRBJ2-1; 8 nucleotides agree with TRBD1. CDR3 size: 15 residues. V gave up 5 bases and J gave up 5 bases; unmatched junction bases: 8. Germline CDR1 reads LNHDA; CDR2 reads SQIVND (reference sequence). The CDR3 nucleotides read TGTGCCAGTAGTCGAGGACAGGGCCGGAACAATGAGCAGTTCTTC. Translated, it gives CASSRGQGRNNEQFF.

V gene TRBV4-1 combines with J gene TRBJ2-1; D is unresolved. Trimming stripped 1 base from V and 3 bases from J, with 10 bases between. Germline V gene data show CDR1 as MGHRA and CDR2 as YSYEKL. CDR3 length: 15 residues. CDR3 DNA: TGCGCCAGCAGCCAAGCCTACTCCGACTACAATGAGCAGTTCTTC. It encodes CASSQAYSDYNEQFF.

The rearrangement joins TRBV6-4 to TRBJ1-6, with D perhaps matching TRBD1 (5 bases). The CDR3 length is 13 residues. Trimming cost V 3 bases and J 10 bases, with 10 bases left between them. Germline CDR1 reads MRHNA; CDR2 reads SNTAGT. The CDR3 loop reads CASSEKGVSPLHF. CDR3 bases: TGTGCCAGCAGTGAGAAAGGGGTCTCACCCCTCCACTTT.

The V gene is TRBV7-9, the J gene TRBJ1-5; no clear D. CDR3 length: 13 amino acids. The V gene's germline CDR1 is SEHNR and CDR2 FQNEAQ (reference sequence). V lost 5 bases and J lost 5, with 10 bases in between. CDR3 DNA: TGTGCCAGCAGCCCCCAGCGGGATCAGCCCCAGCATTTT. Protein: CASSPQRDQPQHF.

Only a few counts were recorded for this clone. This sequence joins TRBV18 and TRBJ2-1, with D possibly matching TRBD2 (6 bases). Germline assignment: CDR1 KGHSH and CDR2 LQKENI. V was clipped by 6 bases and J by 0 bases, with 15 bases between them. CDR3 length equals 16 residues. CDR3 loop: CASSGGSYSSYNEQFF. The CDR3 DNA sequence: TGTGCCAGCTCCGGGGGAAGTTATAGCTCCTACAATGAGCAGTTCTTC.

This clone was picked up one time. J is TRBJ2-1 and V is TRBV7-6, with D perhaps being TRBD1 or TRBD2 (7 bases each). V was trimmed by 5 bases and J by 6 bases, leaving 17 bases between them. This CDR3 region has 15 residues. Per germline, CDR1 SGHVS and CDR2 FNYEAQ. In nucleotides, the CDR3 is TGTGCCAGCAGCAGAGGCGACAGGGAGGGCAATGAGCAGTTCTTC. As protein: CASSRGDREGNEQFF.

The sample holds a few counts of this clone. The chain joins TRBV5-1 to TRBJ1-6; a possible D gene is TRBD1 (6 bases). The length of the CDR3 is 14 residues. CDR1 and CDR2 (germline): SGHRS, YFSETQ. The V end lost 3 bases, the J end lost 6 bases, and 10 bases lay between the germline ends. The CDR3 sequence: CASSWGTTNSPLHF. In DNA, the CDR3 is TGCGCCAGCAGCTGGGGGACAACTAATTCACCCCTCCACTTT.

This sequence joins TRBV7-9 and TRBJ1-4; D ambiguous. CDR1 and CDR2 (germline): SEHNR, FQNEAQ (reference sequence). V was pared by 1 base and J by 5 bases, with 11 bases between. The CDR3 is made up of 15 amino acids. CDR3 in amino acids: CASSLVETLNEKLFF. CDR3 DNA: TGTGCCAGCAGCTTAGTGGAGACCCTCAATGAAAAACTGTTTTTT.

This clone was seen a single time. This chain links TRBV19 with TRBJ2-1, with 9 positions matching TRBD1. The CDR3 is 15 amino acids. Germline V gene data show CDR1 as LNHDA and CDR2 as SQIVND (reference sequence). The trim removed 5 bases at V and 2 bases at J, leaving 4 bases unmatched. The DNA for the CDR3 is TGTGCCAGTAGTGACAGGGGGGCCGCCTACAATGAGCAGTTCTTC. It yields the protein CASSDRGAAYNEQFF. The whole variable domain, remainder taken from reference TRBV19 and TRBJ2-1, is DGGITQSPKYLFRKEGQNVTLSCEQNLNHDAMYWYRQDPGQGLRLIYYSQIVNDFQKGDIAEGYSVSREKKESFPLTVTSAQKNPTAFYLCASSDRGAAYNEQFFGPGTRLTVL.

The rearrangement links TRBV9 to TRBJ2-1; the D gene is possibly TRBD2 (6 bases). The V and J ends lost 3 bases and 1 base respectively, with 11 bases between them. Germline V CDR1 and CDR2: SGDLS, YYNGEE. This CDR3 contains 15 residues. CDR3 residues: CASSDGGLSYNEQFF. The CDR3 coding sequence is TGTGCCAGCAGCGATGGGGGGTTATCCTACAATGAGCAGTTCTTC.

Only one count was recorded for this clone. The rearrangement links TRBV5-1 to TRBJ2-2, with 7 bases matching TRBD1. In germline, CDR1 is SGHRS, CDR2 YFSETQ. V lost 6 bases and J lost 7; bases outside the gene matches: 12. This CDR3 has 15 residues. For the CDR3, the DNA is TGCGCCAGCAACTTCGCTCCAGGGGGAAGCGGGGAGCTGTTTTTT. This codes for CASNFAPGGSGELFF.

This chain connects TRBV7-3 to TRBJ2-3; 9 nucleotides match TRBD1. The CDR3 is 18 amino acids. Germline CDR1 is SGHTA and CDR2 is FQGTGA. V shed 3 bases and J 1 base; nucleotides not matched to a gene: 11. CDR3 DNA: TGTGCCAGCAGCTTCGACGGGACAGGGCCACTACGCACAGATACGCAGTATTTT. Its protein product is CASSFDGTGPLRTDTQYF.

The chain joins TRBV5-1 to TRBJ2-3; D may be TRBD1 (6 bases). CDR3 length: 14 amino acids. In germline, CDR1 is SGHRS, CDR2 YFSETQ. V shed 9 bases and J shed 1 base, with 15 bases lying between them. The CDR3, as DNA: TGCGCCACCAGGGCTGGGACACGCACAGATACGCAGTATTTT. It is translated as CATRAGTRTDTQYF.

This clone was observed a single time. The chain carries TRBV27 and TRBJ1-2, with TRBD1 matching 10 bases. Germline V lookup: CDR1 MNHEY, CDR2 SMNVEV (reference sequence). The J segment lost 11 bases and the V segment lost 3 bases, leaving 6 bases of the junction unmatched. The CDR3 loop spans 13 amino acids. The CDR3 spells CASSFSRQGAYTF. The DNA for the CDR3 is TGTGCCAGCAGTTTCTCTAGACAGGGGGCTTACACCTTC.

The V gene is TRBV5-6, the J gene TRBJ2-4, with 8 bases identical to TRBD1. From germline, CDR1 is SGHDT and CDR2 YYEEEE. The J segment lost 0 bases and the V segment lost 0 bases, leaving 2 bases of the junction unmatched. The length of the CDR3 is 16 residues. The CDR3 spells CASSLGQGLAKNIQYF. In DNA, the CDR3 is TGTGCCAGCAGCTTGGGACAGGGGTTAGCCAAAAACATTCAGTACTTC.

Only a few counts were recorded for this clone. The genes are TRBV7-9 and TRBJ1-1; tentative D call: TRBD1 (6 bases). V was cut by 6 bases and J by 5 bases, with 13 bases left in between. This CDR3 region has 13 residues. In germline, CDR1 is SEHNR, CDR2 FQNEAQ (reference sequence). The CDR3 region has the DNA TGTGCCAGCAGGGAATACAGGGTAACTGAAGCTTTCTTT. Translating it yields CASREYRVTEAFF.

The chain carries TRBV7-6 and TRBJ1-2, with a tentative D call TRBD1 (5 bases). V lost 5 bases to trimming and J lost 7 bases, with 26 bases between them. Germline assignment: CDR1 SGHVS and CDR2 FNYEAQ. The CDR3 sequence is 17 residues long. CDR3 coding DNA: TGTGCCAGCAGCCCAACCAGGGCTGGGTCCTCCGTTGGTGGCTACACCTTC. It specifies CASSPTRAGSSVGGYTF.

The chain uses TRBV2 and TRBJ2-5, with TRBD2 identical over 7 bases. Germline V gene sequence: CDR1 SNHLY, CDR2 FYNNEI. There are 14 residues in the CDR3. V gave up 6 bases and J gave up 4 bases; unmatched junction bases: 8. CDR3 loop: CASRLSGVGETQYF. CDR3 nucleotide sequence: TGTGCCAGCAGGCTAAGCGGGGTGGGAGAGACCCAGTACTTC.

V usage is TRBV11-2 and J usage is TRBJ1-1; TRBD1 is a possible D gene (5 bases). V lost 0 bases and J lost 1, with 9 bases in between. This CDR3 has 15 residues. CDR1 and CDR2 (germline): SGHAT, FQNNGV. The CDR3 nucleotides read TGTGCCAGCAGCTTAGAACCCGGGGGGAACACTGAAGCTTTCTTT. It is translated as CASSLEPGGNTEAFF.